Following are 5 T cell receptor beta chains from one sample sequenced in a study of cytomegalovirus exposure and HLA in healthy donors. Generated by immunoSEQ multiplex PCR, the TCRdb table keeps only in-frame clones and is missing some. The profile shows around 220,000 clones, approximately 80% of them singletons. The sequenced sample consisted of PBMCs. The receptors were sampled from a woman aged 25 to 39 in good health and CMV-seropositive.

This clone was counted only a few times. The chain combines TRBV5-1 with TRBJ1-1; 8 bases match TRBD1. The V and J ends lost 0 bases and 7 bases, in that order; junction bases with no gene match: 8. Germline CDR1 SGHRS, CDR2 YFSETQ. CDR3 length: 15 amino acids. The CDR3 DNA reads as TGCGCCAGCAGCTTGGGGAGGACAGGGCCAGATGAAGCTTTCTTT. Amino acids: CASSLGRTGPDEAFF.

The chain has TRBV25-1 and TRBJ1-2, with D possibly being TRBD1 (5 bases). Trimming left V 5 bases short and J 7 bases short, with 14 bases between. Germline V gene sequence: CDR1 MGHDK, CDR2 SYGVNS. The CDR3 is made up of 13 amino acids. The CDR3 loop reads CASSPAGRSGYTF. In DNA form, the CDR3 reads TGTGCCAGCAGTCCTGCAGGGAGAAGTGGCTACACCTTC.

CDR3 in amino acids: CASSQDPDRFNEQFF. Written as DNA, the CDR3 is TGTGCCAGCAGCCAAGATCCCGACAGGTTTAATGAGCAGTTCTTC. The rearrangement uses TRBV4-2 and TRBJ2-1; a possible D gene is TRBD1 (6 bases). CDR1 and CDR2 from the germline V gene are LGHNA and YNFKEQ. V was shortened by 0 bases and J by 7 bases, with 13 bases between the two germline ends. This CDR3 has 15 residues.

The chain recombines TRBV5-1 with TRBJ1-4; D possibly corresponds to TRBD1 (5 bases). The CDR3 has 13 residues. The V end lost 5 bases, the J end lost 0 bases, and 5 bases lay between the germline ends. Germline loops: CDR1 SGHRS, CDR2 YFSETQ. For the CDR3, the DNA is TGCGCCAGCAGGGGGGCAACTAATGAAAAACTGTTTTTT. Its protein product is CASRGATNEKLFF.

V usage is TRBV7-8 and J usage is TRBJ2-7; a weak D match, TRBD2 (6 bases). The CDR3 is 15 amino acids. V was clipped by 0 bases and J by 4 bases, with 13 bases between them. The germline CDR1 and CDR2 sequences are SGHVS and FQNEAQ. CDR3 amino acids: CASSLARGMGYEQYF. The CDR3 DNA sequence: TGTGCCAGCAGCTTAGCGCGGGGTATGGGGTACGAGCAGTACTTC.